This record covers a single T cell receptor beta chain. Antigen specificity is unknown. One end of the junction fails to match germline, which may point to a read error. This sample is part of a study of cytotoxic CD8 clonotypes in ibrutinib-treated CLL. Across the study: Among responders, roughly 25 were partial and 2 complete; after median approximately 62 months, approximately 15 stayed remitted and 12 progressed. Following treatment for a median around 13 months, range 6 to 36, response samples were then taken.

Germline loops: CDR1 LGHNA, CDR2 YNFKEQ. CDR3 length: 15 amino acids. Method: immunoSEQ multiplex PCR; TCRdb's copy keeps in-frame clones and lacks some. The table shows about 86,000 clones, with 85% to 90% occurring only once. Study-level results: Sustained-remission and progressing patients had unequal sampling times. Clonality showed a rise at ibrutinib response that reversed toward baseline at progression.

The J gene is TRBJ2-1, the V gene TRBV4-2; 8 bases align to TRBD1. This specimen consisted of PBMCs, obtained before ibrutinib treatment. The TCR was taken from a human donor with chronic lymphocytic leukemia. The CDR3 DNA follows: TGTGCCAGCAGTCAAGCGCAGGGGGCGGGTAATGAGCAGTTCTTC. Its protein is CASSQAQGAGNEQFF.